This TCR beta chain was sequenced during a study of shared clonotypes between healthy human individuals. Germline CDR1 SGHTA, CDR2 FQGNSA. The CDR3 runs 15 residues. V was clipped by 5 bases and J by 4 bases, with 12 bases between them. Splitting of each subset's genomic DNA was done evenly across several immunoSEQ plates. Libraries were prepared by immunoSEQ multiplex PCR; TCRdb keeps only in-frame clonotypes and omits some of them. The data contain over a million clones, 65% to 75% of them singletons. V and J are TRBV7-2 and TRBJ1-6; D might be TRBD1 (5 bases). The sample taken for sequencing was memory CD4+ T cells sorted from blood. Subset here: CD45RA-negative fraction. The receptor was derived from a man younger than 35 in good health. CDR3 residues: CASSIRQNYNSPLHF. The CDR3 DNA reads TGTGCCAGCAGCATTCGACAGAATTATAATTCACCCCTCCACTTT. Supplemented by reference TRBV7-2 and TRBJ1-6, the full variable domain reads GAGVSQSPSNKVTEKGKDVELRCDPISGHTALYWYRQSLGQGLEFLIYFQGNSAPDKSGLPSDRFSAERTGGSVSTLTIQRTQQEDSAVYLCASSIRQNYNSPLHFGNGTRLTVT.